Listed below are T cell receptor beta chains from one sample, sequenced in a study of blood T cell repertoires in COVID-19. The repertoire was sequenced with immunoSEQ multiplex PCR; TCRdb's copy has only in-frame clones and lacks some. The data contain nearly 200,000 clones, 85% of them singletons. Sequenced material: peripheral blood. These receptors were obtained from a man between 60 and 75 years old with COVID-19, enrolled during active disease. Each CDR3 is given with its conserved first and last residue. A D gene is named only where the DNA matches it firmly. Some rows mark clone size as missing; the rest say once, few, many or name a class of expanded clone.

v_call	d_call	clone_size	j_call	cdr3_nt	cdr3_aa
TRBV19	.	.	TRBJ2-3	TGTGCCAGTAGTATAGGCGGCGGCACAGATACGCAGTATTTT	CASSIGGGTDTQYF
TRBV28	TRBD1	.	TRBJ1-2	TGTGCCAGTCGGGGACAGACCTACTATGGCTACACCTTC	CASRGQTYYGYTF
TRBV27	TRBD1	few	TRBJ1-2	TGTGCCAGCAGTTTACATTCAATTGGACAGGGATCCACAGGGGGCTACACCTTC	CASSLHSIGQGSTGGYTF
TRBV7-2	TRBD1	.	TRBJ2-7	TGTGCCAGCAGCTTCCAAACAGGGGGCAGGGCCGAGCAGTACTTC	CASSFQTGGRAEQYF
TRBV7-8	TRBD2	.	TRBJ2-3	TGTGCCAGCAGCTTAAGGCTAGCGGGAGGGTGGACAGATACGCAGTATTTT	CASSLRLAGGWTDTQYF
TRBV16	TRBD1	.	TRBJ2-1	TGTGCCAGCAGCCAACTTGGACAGGGTTGGAATGAGCAGTTCTTC	CASSQLGQGWNEQFF
TRBV30	.	.	TRBJ2-7	TGTGCCTGGAGCAGAGACAGCTTTTCCTACGAGCAGTACTTC	CAWSRDSFSYEQYF
TRBV7-2	TRBD2	.	TRBJ2-3	TGTGCCAGCAGCTGGACTAGCGGACCCACAGATACGCAGTATTTT	CASSWTSGPTDTQYF
TRBV7-2	.	.	TRBJ1-6	TGTGCCAGCAGCTTAATCGATTCACCCCTCCACTTT	CASSLIDSPLHF
TRBV24-1	.	.	TRBJ2-1	TGTGCCACCAGTGAACCGACTCCCAGAGGGGCGGGGTACAATGAGCAGTTCTTC	CATSEPTPRGAGYNEQFF
TRBV9	.	.	TRBJ2-1	TGTGCCAGCAGCGTAGGGGGAGTCTCTGGCAATGAGCAGTTCTTC	CASSVGGVSGNEQFF
TRBV5-1	.	.	TRBJ2-3	TGCGCCAGCAGCTTGGGTACAGGGCACACAGATACGCAGTATTTT	CASSLGTGHTDTQYF
TRBV15	.	.	TRBJ1-2	TGTGCCACCAGCAGGGACACCTATGGCTACATCTTC	CATSRDTYGYIF
TRBV7-9	.	few	TRBJ1-1	TGTGCCAGCAGCTTCGGGATAACTGAAGCTTTCTTT	CASSFGITEAFF
TRBV6-5	TRBD1	.	TRBJ1-1	TGTGCCAGCAGACCGCGACAGGGGAGGCCTTTCTTT	CASRPRQGRPFF
TRBV5-1	.	.	TRBJ1-4	TGCGCCAGCAGCTTGGAAGGAGCAGCAACTAATGAAAAACTGTTTTTT	CASSLEGAATNEKLFF
TRBV4-1	.	.	TRBJ2-5	TGCGCCAGCAGCCAAGAACGTACCAGGGTTGGGAAAGAGACCCAGTACTTC	CASSQERTRVGKETQYF
TRBV28	.	.	TRBJ1-5	TGTGCCAGCAGTCCGATACCAGGTCCGATCATCCAGCCCCAGCATTTT	CASSPIPGPIIQPQHF
TRBV12-3/TRBV12-4	.	once	TRBJ1-6	TGTGCCAGCAGAGTCGGGGATAATTCACCCCTCCACTTT	CASRVGDNSPLHF
TRBV25-1	TRBD1	.	TRBJ2-2	TGTGCCAGCAGTCCACCCCCAGGGGGACAGGGTTTCACCGGGGAGCTGTTTTTT	CASSPPPGGQGFTGELFF
TRBV19	TRBD1	.	TRBJ1-5	TGTGCCAGTAGTAGACGGGGACAGGGGGACCAGCCCCAGCATTTT	CASSRRGQGDQPQHF
TRBV12-3/TRBV12-4	TRBD1	once	TRBJ1-5	TGTGCCAGCAGGGACAGGGGGACTCAGCCCCAGCATTTT	CASRDRGTQPQHF
TRBV5-1	.	.	TRBJ2-3	TGCGCCAGCAGCTTGGACGGTAGCACAGATACGCAGTATTTT	CASSLDGSTDTQYF
TRBV19	.	.	TRBJ2-2	TGTGCCATCCCGGACAGCTCGAACACCGGGGAGCTGTTTTTT	CAIPDSSNTGELFF
TRBV7-9	TRBD1	.	TRBJ1-2	TGTGCCAGCAGCAGTAGGGACAGGGGACTCTATGGCTACACCTTC	CASSSRDRGLYGYTF
TRBV18	TRBD1	.	TRBJ1-1	TGTGCCAGCTCACCGACGATGGCAGGGGGAGTCACTGAAGCTTTCTTT	CASSPTMAGGVTEAFF
TRBV24-1	.	few	TRBJ2-3	TGTGCCACCAGTGGGTCGGGTCGATTCACAGATACGCAGTATTTT	CATSGSGRFTDTQYF
TRBV5-1	.	.	TRBJ2-1	TGCGCCAGCAGCTTGTCGGCCCGGAGGGATGAGCAGTTCTTC	CASSLSARRDEQFF
TRBV18	TRBD1	.	TRBJ1-1	TGTGCCAGCTCATACGGACAGGGACTGAGCACTGAAGCTTTCTTT	CASSYGQGLSTEAFF
TRBV7-3	.	.	TRBJ2-1	TGTGCCAGCAGCTCCCTCGGGAACAGGGAGAATGAGCAGTTCTTC	CASSSLGNRENEQFF
TRBV10-1	.	.	TRBJ1-5	TGCGCCAGCAGTGCACAGAGCAATCAGCCCCAGCATTTT	CASSAQSNQPQHF
TRBV5-1	TRBD1	.	TRBJ2-1	TGCGCCAGCAGCTTGGCAGGGGGCAATGAGCAGTTCTTC	CASSLAGGNEQFF
TRBV5-1	.	.	TRBJ1-1	TGCGCCAGCAGCTTGGGGGCGGACAGCACTGAAGCTTTCTTT	CASSLGADSTEAFF
TRBV6-2/TRBV6-3	.	.	TRBJ1-5	TGTGCCAGCACCCCCCGAGGGCCCCAGCATTTT	CASTPRGPQHF
TRBV19	TRBD2	.	TRBJ2-1	TGTGCCAGTAAGGGACTAGCGGGCTCCTACAATGAGCAGTTCTTC	CASKGLAGSYNEQFF
TRBV4-1	.	.	TRBJ1-6	TGCGCCAGCAGCCTCCTAAAGGGGAAGGATTCACCCCTCCACTTT	CASSLLKGKDSPLHF
TRBV12-3/TRBV12-4	.	.	TRBJ1-1	TGTGCCAGCAGTTCGAGAGTGAACACTGAAGCTTTCTTT	CASSSRVNTEAFF
TRBV27	TRBD2	once	TRBJ2-5	TGTGCCAGCAGCCAGAACTTAGCGGGAGTGAGGCAAGAGACCCAGTACTTC	CASSQNLAGVRQETQYF
TRBV7-2	TRBD1	.	TRBJ1-2	TGTGCCAGCAGCTCTACGGACAGGGCCCGGGGCTACACCTTC	CASSSTDRARGYTF
TRBV7-8	.	.	TRBJ2-2	TGTGCCAGCAGCTCGGGACTGACTAACACCGGGGAGCTGTTTTTT	CASSSGLTNTGELFF
TRBV11-2	.	.	TRBJ2-5	TGTGCCAGCGGCCCCACGGCGGCCGGAGAGACCCAGTACTTC	CASGPTAAGETQYF
TRBV5-6	.	.	TRBJ1-3	TGTGCCAGCAGCTACCGGACAAGATCCTCTGGAAACACCATATATTTT	CASSYRTRSSGNTIYF
TRBV30	TRBD1	.	TRBJ1-1	TGTGCCTGGAGTGTAGGAGGGACAGTGAACACTGAAGCTTTCTTT	CAWSVGGTVNTEAFF
TRBV6-2/TRBV6-3	TRBD1	.	TRBJ2-7	TGTGCCAGCAGTTACTGGCAGACAGGGGACGAGCAGTACTTC	CASSYWQTGDEQYF
TRBV18	TRBD2	.	TRBJ2-7	TGTGCCAGCGCACCGGGTGCCGCGGGAGGGGCCCTCTACGAGCAGTACTTC	CASAPGAAGGALYEQYF
TRBV6-2/TRBV6-3	.	.	TRBJ1-5	TGTGCCAGCAGTTACTCAGGGGTTACCGGTCAGCCCCAGCATTTT	CASSYSGVTGQPQHF
TRBV6-5	TRBD1	.	TRBJ1-2	TGTGCCAGCAGCCAGGACAGGGGACCCTACACCTTC	CASSQDRGPYTF
TRBV6-1	TRBD1	.	TRBJ1-5	TGTGCCAGCAGACCGGACAGGGGAAATCAGCCCCAGCATTTT	CASRPDRGNQPQHF
TRBV18	TRBD1	.	TRBJ1-5	TGTGCCAGCTCACCCGGGACAGGGGATCAGCCCCAGCATTTT	CASSPGTGDQPQHF
TRBV5-1	.	.	TRBJ1-3	TGCGCCAGCAGCTTGTGGGGAGACCCTGGAAACACCATATATTTT	CASSLWGDPGNTIYF
TRBV28	.	once	TRBJ1-4	TGTGCCAGCAGTTTATTTGGGACAAATAATGAAAAACTGTTTTTT	CASSLFGTNNEKLFF
TRBV30	TRBD1	.	TRBJ1-1	TGTGCCTGGTGGAGGGACAGGGGGAACACTGAAGCTTTCTTT	CAWWRDRGNTEAFF
TRBV5-1	TRBD1	.	TRBJ2-5	TGCGCCAGCAGCTTGGGCAGGGGGCGCGAGGAGACCCAGTACTTC	CASSLGRGREETQYF
TRBV27	.	.	TRBJ1-6	TGTGCCAGCAGCAGCTCCTATAATTCACCCCTCCACTTT	CASSSSYNSPLHF
TRBV2	TRBD2	.	TRBJ2-7	TGTGCCAGCAGTGAAAGACTAGCGGGGACCGGATACGAGCAGTACTTC	CASSERLAGTGYEQYF
TRBV28	.	once	TRBJ1-5	TGTGCCAGCAGTTCAGAACAGGGTAGCAATCAGCCCCAGCATTTT	CASSSEQGSNQPQHF
TRBV11-2	.	.	TRBJ2-3	TGTGCCAGCAGCTGGCGGGTCCTCGACGCAGATACGCAGTATTTT	CASSWRVLDADTQYF
TRBV29-1	TRBD2	.	TRBJ2-1	TGCAGCGTTAGGGGAGGGCGGTCTACAATTGATGAGCAGTTCTTC	CSVRGGRSTIDEQFF